This paragraph covers one TCR beta chain sequence. Original handling: Estimates of nucleated cell counts were drawn from the amplification of reference gene primers. TCRdb keeps only in-frame clones here, not all; method: immunoSEQ multiplex PCR. The DNA was the basis for D and trimming; V, J and clone size are from that table. The sample contains more than 80,000 clones, approximately 88% of which appear only once. This sample is part of a study of blood T cell repertoires in COVID-19. Across the study: Donors in the United States, Italy and Spain gave samples during acute or convalescent COVID-19. T cells, B-cell-depleted T cells, or PBMCs supplied cDNA or gDNA.

The germline gives CDR1 DFQATT, CDR2 SNEGSKA (reference sequence). The CDR3 consists of 11 residues. The V end was cut by 5 bases, the J end by 0 bases, with 4 bases between. Sample: peripheral blood. This sequence originates from an older man with acute or convalescent COVID-19. V gene TRBV20-1 combines with J gene TRBJ1-1; D unclear. The CDR3 reads CSAQMNTEAFF. The CDR3 nucleotides are TGCAGTGCTCAGATGAACACTGAAGCTTTCTTT.